This is a list of T cell receptor beta chains from one sample in a study of T cell responses to AZD1222 COVID-19 vaccine. Using immunoSEQ multiplex PCR, the repertoire was profiled, and TCRdb retains in-frame clones only, with some absent. This table has some 170,000 clones, 80% to 95% appearing once. The specimen was peripheral blood, collected 28 days after the second dose of the MenACWY control vaccine. The receptors stem from an adult who received the MenACWY meningococcal vaccine as a control. Each CDR3 is given with its conserved first and last residue. The D gene is left open where the match is weak. Only part of the rows carry a size: once, few, many, or a class if the clone is expanded.

NA,NA,TRBV6-1,TRBJ1-2,TGTGCCAGCAGTGAGAATGGTCAGGATGGCTACACCTTC,CASSENGQDGYTF
TRBD1,NA,TRBV4-3,TRBJ2-5,TGCGCCAGCAGCCAAGATTTTTCTACGACAGGGGAGACCCAGTACTTC,CASSQDFSTTGETQYF
TRBD2,NA,TRBV19,TRBJ2-7,TGTGCCAGTAGTACAGCTAGCGGGGGGCACTACGAGCAGTACTTC,CASSTASGGHYEQYF
TRBD1,NA,TRBV27,TRBJ1-5,TGTGCCAGCACCATTATGGACAGGAATTATAGCAATCAGCCCCAGCATTTT,CASTIMDRNYSNQPQHF
TRBD1,NA,TRBV10-1,TRBJ1-1,TGCGCCAGCAGAAGGCCGGGACAGGGGGCTGAAGCTTTCTTT,CASRRPGQGAEAFF
NA,NA,TRBV28,TRBJ2-4,TGTGCCAGCAGTTTAGTTGGGACAACGAGAAACATTCAGTACTTC,CASSLVGTTRNIQYF
TRBD1,once,TRBV28,TRBJ1-5,TGTGCCAGCAGCGTGACAGGGGCCCCCCATCAGCCCCAGCATTTT,CASSVTGAPHQPQHF
NA,NA,TRBV3-1/TRBV3-2,TRBJ2-5,TGTGCCAGCAGCCAAGATCCGGGGGAGACCCAGTACTTC,CASSQDPGETQYF
NA,NA,TRBV29-1,TRBJ1-2,TGCAGCGTTGAGGCCCAGGGGACCCTAACCTATGGCTACACCTTC,CSVEAQGTLTYGYTF
TRBD1,NA,TRBV11-2,TRBJ1-1,TGTGCCAGCGGACCACAGGGGCGCCCTGAAGCTTTCTTT,CASGPQGRPEAFF
NA,NA,TRBV27,TRBJ1-2,TGTGCCAGCAGTTTAGACAGGAACTATGGCTACACCTTC,CASSLDRNYGYTF
TRBD1,NA,TRBV20-1,TRBJ1-1,TGCAGTATTACAAGGGACAGGGCAACTTTCTTT,CSITRDRATFF
TRBD1,NA,TRBV29-1,TRBJ2-1,TGCAGCGTTGGGACAGGGGGCGAGGATGAGCAGTTCTTC,CSVGTGGEDEQFF
NA,NA,TRBV6-4,TRBJ1-3,TGTGCCAGCAGTGACTCGATACTACGCGGCTCCGGGAATGGAAACACCATATATTTT,CASSDSILRGSGNGNTIYF
NA,NA,TRBV30,TRBJ1-5,TGTGCCTGGAGTGTACTAGGTCAGGGGTTGAATCAGCCCCAGCATTTT,CAWSVLGQGLNQPQHF
NA,NA,TRBV9,TRBJ2-3,TGTGCCAGCAGCGTAGACGGAGCGTACTACACAGATACGCAGTATTTT,CASSVDGAYYTDTQYF
NA,once,TRBV11-3,TRBJ1-1,TGTGCCAGCAGTATGGGGCAACACACTGAAGCTTTCTTT,CASSMGQHTEAFF
TRBD1,NA,TRBV6-6,TRBJ1-5,TGTGCCAGCAGTTACCTGGGACAGCTTAGCAATCAGCCCCAGCATTTT,CASSYLGQLSNQPQHF
TRBD1,NA,TRBV2,TRBJ2-5,TGTGCCAGCAGCCAAGGGACAGCTTACCAAGAGACCCAGTACTTC,CASSQGTAYQETQYF
TRBD1,NA,TRBV6-5,TRBJ1-4,TGTGCCAGCAAACCACAGGGGGCAGGAGAAAAACTGTTTTTT,CASKPQGAGEKLFF
NA,few,TRBV7-8,TRBJ1-5,TGTGCCAGCAGCTCGCAGAATAATCAGCCCCAGCATTTT,CASSSQNNQPQHF
NA,NA,TRBV30,TRBJ2-1,TGTGCCTGCGGACACTCAAGGCCTCGCTCCTACAATGAGCAGTTCTTC,CACGHSRPRSYNEQFF
TRBD1,NA,TRBV5-1,TRBJ1-2,TGCGCCAGCAGCTTGGAAAAGGGGGCAAGGACCTTC,CASSLEKGARTF
TRBD1,NA,TRBV7-6,TRBJ1-4,TGTGCCAGCAGCAGATCCAGGGGGGGAAATGAAAAACTGTTTTTT,CASSRSRGGNEKLFF
TRBD2,few,TRBV5-4,TRBJ2-2,TGTGCCAGCAGCTTGTTCAGCGGGGCGAACACCGGGGAGCTGTTTTTT,CASSLFSGANTGELFF
TRBD1,few,TRBV30,TRBJ1-1,TGTGCCTGGAGATTACCGGGACAGTTGATGAACACTGAAGCTTTCTTT,CAWRLPGQLMNTEAFF
TRBD1,NA,TRBV5-1,TRBJ2-7,TGCGCCAGCAGCTGGGGGGACAGGCAATCCTACGAGCAGTACTTC,CASSWGDRQSYEQYF
TRBD2,once,TRBV19,TRBJ2-2,TGTGCCAGTAGTTTAAGCTGGGGGGGCACCGGGGAGCTGTTTTTT,CASSLSWGGTGELFF
NA,NA,TRBV7-6,TRBJ1-3,TGTGCCAGCAGCCTCGGGGGGCCCGACACCATATATTTT,CASSLGGPDTIYF
TRBD1,NA,TRBV25-1,TRBJ2-7,TGTGCCAGCAGTGAATGGGGGACAGGGCTATCCGAGCAGTACTTC,CASSEWGTGLSEQYF